Included here is one T cell receptor (beta chain) sequence, with context. Its antigen is unidentified. This specimen belongs to a study of beta chain features in type 1 diabetes. Regarding the study as a whole: Type 1 diabetes patients had moderately but significantly shorter TCRB CDR3s in all four CD4+ subsets.

The length of the CDR3 is 15 residues. V lost 3 bases and J lost 6, with 15 bases in between. The V gene's germline CDR1 is SGHDN and CDR2 FVKESK. cDNA synthesis used the whole RNA isolate, giving expressed TCRB sequences. Sequencing was performed with immunoSEQ multiplex PCR; in TCRdb, only in-frame clones are kept and a portion is missing. The table has about 230,000 clones, around 15% seen once. The sequenced sample was naive CD4+ T cells from blood. The receptor was derived from a young man with type 1 diabetes. This chain links TRBV14 with TRBJ2-1; the D is unclear. This CDR3 reads CASSHIVRGVNEQFF. CDR3 sequence (DNA): TGTGCCAGCAGCCATATTGTTCGCGGCGTCAATGAGCAGTTCTTC. Variable domain in full (rest from reference TRBV14 and TRBJ2-1): EAGVTQFPSHSVIEKGQTVTLRCDPISGHDNLYWYRRVMGKEIKFLLHFVKESKQDESGMPNNRFLAERTGGTYSTLKVQPAELEDSGVYFCASSHIVRGVNEQFFGPGTRLTVL.